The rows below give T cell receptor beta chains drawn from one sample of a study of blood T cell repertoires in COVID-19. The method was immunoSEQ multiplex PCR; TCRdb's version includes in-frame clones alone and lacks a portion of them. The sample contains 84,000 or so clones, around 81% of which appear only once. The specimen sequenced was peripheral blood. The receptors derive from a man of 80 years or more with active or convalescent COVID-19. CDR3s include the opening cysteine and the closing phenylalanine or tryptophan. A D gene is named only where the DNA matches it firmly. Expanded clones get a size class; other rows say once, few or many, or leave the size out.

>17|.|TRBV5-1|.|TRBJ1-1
CASSLGEFWLVDTEAFF
TGCGCCAGCAGCTTGGGGGAGTTCTGGTTAGTGGACACTGAAGCTTTCTTT
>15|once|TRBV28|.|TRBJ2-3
CASRPGHKRADTQYF
TGTGCCAGTAGACCGGGACACAAAAGGGCAGATACGCAGTATTTT
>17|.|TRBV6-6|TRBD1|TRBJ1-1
CASSQRRQGLMNTEAFF
TGTGCCAGCAGTCAGAGAAGACAGGGCCTCATGAACACTGAAGCTTTCTTT
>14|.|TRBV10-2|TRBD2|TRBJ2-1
CASGVSGRSNEQFF
TGCGCCAGCGGGGTGAGCGGGAGAAGCAATGAGCAGTTCTTC
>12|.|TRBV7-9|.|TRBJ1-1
CASSLINTEAFF
TGTGCCAGCAGCTTAATAAACACTGAAGCTTTCTTT
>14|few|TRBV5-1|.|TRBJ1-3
CASPEGVSGNTIYF
TGCGCCAGCCCAGAGGGGGTCTCTGGAAACACCATATATTTT
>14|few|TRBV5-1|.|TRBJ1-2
CASSFDRPSKGYTF
TGCGCCAGCAGCTTTGACAGGCCGTCTAAGGGCTACACCTTC
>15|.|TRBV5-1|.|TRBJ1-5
CASSQAGGEGQPQHF
TGCGCCAGCAGCCAAGCGGGTGGGGAGGGTCAGCCCCAGCATTTT
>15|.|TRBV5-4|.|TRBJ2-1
CASSWEGLEGGEQFF
TGTGCCAGCAGCTGGGAGGGCCTCGAGGGGGGTGAGCAGTTCTTC
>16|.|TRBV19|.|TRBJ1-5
CASRHGVGGGNQPQHF
TGTGCCAGTAGACACGGGGTGGGGGGAGGTAATCAGCCCCAGCATTTT
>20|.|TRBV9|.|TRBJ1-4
CASSPTLGAEIWTTNEKLFF
TGTGCCAGCAGCCCAACCTTGGGGGCTGAAATTTGGACAACTAATGAAAAACTGTTTTTT
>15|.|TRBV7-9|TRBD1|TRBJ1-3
CASRRTGASGNTIYF
TGTGCCAGCAGACGCACAGGGGCCTCTGGAAACACCATATATTTT
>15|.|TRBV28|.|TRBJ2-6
CASSPGLSGANVLTF
TGTGCCAGCAGCCCCGGACTATCTGGGGCCAACGTCCTGACTTTC
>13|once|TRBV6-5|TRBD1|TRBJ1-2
CASSRTGNYGYTF
TGTGCCAGCAGTAGGACAGGGAACTATGGCTACACCTTC
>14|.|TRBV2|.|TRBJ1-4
CASRGGQTNEKLFF
TGTGCCAGCAGGGGGGGGCAAACTAATGAAAAACTGTTTTTT
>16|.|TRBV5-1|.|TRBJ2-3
CASSLGLAQITDTQYF
TGCGCCAGCAGCTTGGGGCTAGCCCAGATAACAGATACGCAGTATTTT
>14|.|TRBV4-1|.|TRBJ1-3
CASSQEVRVHTIYF
TGCGCCAGCAGCCAAGAGGTCAGGGTGCACACCATATATTTT
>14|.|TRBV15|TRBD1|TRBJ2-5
CATTRDRVQETQYF
TGTGCCACCACACGGGACAGGGTCCAAGAGACCCAGTACTTC
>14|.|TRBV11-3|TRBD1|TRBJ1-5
CASTFGQVNQPQHF
TGTGCCAGCACCTTCGGACAGGTGAATCAGCCCCAGCATTTT
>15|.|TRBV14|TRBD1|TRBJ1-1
CASRSWTGGRTEAFF
TGTGCCAGCAGATCATGGACAGGGGGCCGCACTGAAGCTTTCTTT
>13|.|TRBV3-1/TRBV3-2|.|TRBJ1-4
CASSQGRREKLFF
TGTGCCAGCAGCCAGGGTCGGAGGGAAAAACTGTTTTTT
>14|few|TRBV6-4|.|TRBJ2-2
CASSNQGGTGELFF
TGTGCCAGCAGTAACCAGGGGGGCACCGGGGAGCTGTTTTTT
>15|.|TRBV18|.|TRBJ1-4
CASSPTGVTNEKLFF
TGTGCCAGCTCACCGACCGGGGTGACTAATGAAAAACTGTTTTTT
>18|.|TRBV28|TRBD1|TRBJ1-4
CASSLGGWWGQGNEKLFF
TGTGCCAGCAGTTTGGGGGGGTGGTGGGGACAGGGGAATGAAAAACTGTTTTTT
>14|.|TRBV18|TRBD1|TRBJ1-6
CASSPRDRDSPLHF
TGTGCCAGCTCACCAAGGGACAGGGATTCACCCCTCCACTTT
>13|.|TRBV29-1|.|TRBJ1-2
CSVSEEANYGYTF
TGCAGCGTCTCCGAGGAAGCTAACTATGGCTACACCTTC
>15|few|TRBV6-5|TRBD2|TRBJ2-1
CASSPFASGRNEQFF
TGTGCCAGCAGTCCGTTTGCTAGCGGGAGAAATGAGCAGTTCTTC
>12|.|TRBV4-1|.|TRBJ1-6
CASSQEASPLHF
TGCGCCAGCAGCCAAGAAGCTTCACCCCTCCACTTT
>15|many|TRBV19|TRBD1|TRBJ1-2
CASSGPWTGGEGYTF
TGTGCCAGTAGTGGCCCGTGGACAGGGGGCGAAGGCTACACCTTC
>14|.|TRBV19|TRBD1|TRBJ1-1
CASSPGQGNTEAFF
TGTGCCAGTAGTCCTGGACAGGGGAACACTGAAGCTTTCTTT
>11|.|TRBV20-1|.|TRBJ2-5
CSAGGEETQYF
TGCAGTGCCGGAGGAGAGGAGACCCAGTACTTC
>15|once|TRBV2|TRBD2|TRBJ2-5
CASSVGGRAMETQYF
TGTGCCAGCAGTGTAGGCGGGAGGGCCATGGAGACCCAGTACTTC
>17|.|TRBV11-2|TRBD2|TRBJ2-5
CASSSRVGAGGQETQYF
TGTGCCAGCAGCTCCCGTGTAGGTGCGGGAGGTCAAGAGACCCAGTACTTC
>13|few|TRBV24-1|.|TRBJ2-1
CATSEEVYNEQFF
TGTGCCACCAGTGAGGAGGTATACAATGAGCAGTTCTTC
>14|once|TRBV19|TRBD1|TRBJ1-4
CASSQGVNNEKLFF
TGTGCCAGTAGCCAGGGGGTGAATAATGAAAAACTGTTTTTT
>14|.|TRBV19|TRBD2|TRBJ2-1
CASSPRLLTSEQFF
TGTGCCAGTAGTCCCCGCCTCCTGACTAGCGAGCAGTTCTTC